Listed below are T cell receptor beta chains from one sample, sequenced in a study of T cells in Graves' hyperthyroidism and ophthalmopathy. TCRdb processed the multiplex PCR reads anew with MiXCR; each CDR3 protein has one entry. The repertoire has 610,000 or so distinct CDR3 sequences, about half of them found once; the top ten carry more than 7%. Sequencing used peripheral blood or thyroid tissue (not recorded which). These TCRs come from a woman aged 18 to 35 with Graves' hyperthyroidism. Each CDR3 is given with its conserved first and last residue. The D gene is left open where the match is weak. The size of a clone is reported for some rows only, either as once, few or many, or as a class for expanded clones.

D	V	length	J	size	CDR3	DNA
TRBD1	TRBV9	16	TRBJ2-3	few	CASSVNQDRGFRTQYF	TGTGCCAGCAGCGTAAACCAGGACAGGGGCTTTCGGACGCAGTATTTT
TRBD2	TRBV6-5	16	TRBJ2-5	many	CASNDEAGGPRETQYF	TGTGCCAGCAATGATGAAGCGGGAGGGCCGAGAGAGACCCAGTACTTC
.	TRBV6-5	12	TRBJ2-5	many	CASSYPWATQYF	TGTGCCAGCAGTTACCCGTGGGCGACCCAGTACTTC
TRBD1	TRBV19	16	TRBJ1-2	many	CASIGATGQFNYGYTF	TGTGCCAGTATTGGGGCCACGGGACAGTTTAACTATGGCTACACCTTC
TRBD1	TRBV10-3	16	TRBJ2-3	.	CAISENVGQGADTQYF	TGTGCCATCAGTGAAAACGTAGGACAGGGGGCAGATACGCAGTATTTT
.	TRBV29-1	11	TRBJ1-2	.	CSIDERGGYTF	TGCAGTATCGACGAGAGAGGGGGCTACACCTTC
.	TRBV12-3/TRBV12-4	12	TRBJ2-5	.	CASSLHREPQYF	TGTGCCAGCAGCTTGCACAGGGAGCCCCAGTACTTC
.	TRBV7-9	14	TRBJ2-1	.	CASSPRGDYNEQFF	TGTGCCAGCAGCCCCCGCGGAGATTACAATGAGCAGTTCTTC
.	TRBV29-1	14	TRBJ2-1	.	CSVEDPGRINEQFF	TGCAGCGTTGAAGACCCGGGAAGGATCAATGAGCAGTTCTTC
TRBD1	TRBV9	17	TRBJ1-4	many	CASSPGTGFATNEKLFF	TGTGCCAGCAGCCCCGGGACAGGCTTTGCAACTAATGAAAAACTGTTTTTT
.	TRBV30	14	TRBJ2-7	.	CAWSVPPGLSEQYF	TGTGCCTGGAGTGTACCCCCAGGGTTGAGCGAGCAGTACTTC
TRBD1	TRBV7-9	15	TRBJ1-2	many	CASSPNSDRVYGYTF	TGTGCCAGCAGCCCCAATTCGGACAGGGTCTATGGCTACACCTTC
.	TRBV7-6	16	TRBJ2-1	once	CASTLDRAYSYNEQFF	TGTGCCAGCACCCTAGATAGGGCTTACTCCTACAATGAGCAGTTCTTC
.	TRBV19	12	TRBJ1-5	many	CASSTTREPQHF	TGTGCCAGTAGTACTACAAGGGAGCCCCAGCATTTT
TRBD2	TRBV19	18	TRBJ2-5	many	CASSLGTSGSPIQETQYF	TGTGCCAGTAGTCTGGGGACTAGCGGGAGTCCCATTCAAGAGACCCAGTACTTC
.	TRBV20-1	12	TRBJ2-7	many	CSARETGVEQYF	TGCAGTGCTAGGGAAACAGGTGTCGAGCAGTACTTC
TRBD1	TRBV29-1	14	TRBJ1-1	many	CSVAGGIENTEAFF	TGCAGCGTCGCAGGGGGCATAGAGAACACTGAAGCTTTCTTT
.	TRBV7-9	15	TRBJ1-3	many	CASRPGTVSGNTIYF	TGTGCCAGCAGGCCAGGGACCGTCTCTGGAAACACCATATATTTT
.	TRBV4-1	16	TRBJ1-5	many	CASSQGQGPSNQPQHF	TGCGCCAGCAGCCAAGGGCAGGGCCCAAGCAATCAGCCCCAGCATTTT
TRBD1	TRBV7-3	18	TRBJ2-3	.	CASSVNPQGAEYTDTQYF	TGTGCCAGCAGCGTAAATCCCCAGGGGGCGGAATACACAGATACGCAGTATTTT
.	TRBV5-1	17	TRBJ2-1	.	CASFGLTRGVSGNEQFF	TGCGCCAGCTTCGGACTAACCCGTGGCGTGTCTGGGAATGAGCAGTTCTTC
.	TRBV2	15	TRBJ2-6	.	CASQGSGSGANVLTF	TGTGCCAGCCAAGGAAGTGGCTCTGGGGCCAACGTCCTGACTTTC
.	TRBV19	13	TRBJ2-7	.	CASSETANYEQYF	TGTGCCAGTAGCGAGACAGCCAATTACGAGCAGTACTTC
.	TRBV7-8	14	TRBJ2-5	many	CASSLDQVQETQYF	TGTGCCAGCAGCTTAGACCAGGTCCAAGAGACCCAGTACTTC
TRBD1	TRBV20-1	15	TRBJ1-2	many	CSASMLGQGADGYTF	TGCAGTGCTAGTATGCTGGGACAGGGGGCTGATGGCTACACCTTC
.	TRBV20-1	12	TRBJ2-2	.	CSASEYAGELFF	TGCAGTGCTAGCGAGTACGCGGGGGAGCTGTTTTTT
.	TRBV20-1	11	TRBJ1-3	many	CSSRGGNTIYF	TGCAGTTCCCGGGGGGGGAACACCATATATTTT
.	TRBV5-6	14	TRBJ2-7	many	CASSLMGTSTSLRF	TGTGCCAGCAGCTTGATGGGGACGAGTACGAGCTTGAGGTTC
TRBD1	TRBV6-5	17	TRBJ1-5	many	CASRSGQGGPSNQPQHF	TGTGCCAGCAGGTCGGGACAGGGAGGGCCTAGCAATCAGCCCCAGCATTTT
.	TRBV4-1	13	TRBJ1-4	many	CATQGTPNEKLFF	TGCGCCACCCAAGGGACGCCTAATGAGAAACTGTTTTTT
.	TRBV29-1	16	TRBJ1-2	.	CSTQGRGSTINYGYTF	TGCAGCACCCAGGGGAGGGGGTCGACGATTAACTATGGCTACACCTTC
.	TRBV29-1	8	TRBJ2-6	.	CSVEGLTF	TGCAGCGTTGAAGGCCTGACTTTC
TRBD1	TRBV15	13	TRBJ1-1	.	CATSRTGNTEASF	TGTGCCACCAGCAGGACAGGGAACACTGAGGCTTCCTTT
TRBD1	TRBV6-2/TRBV6-3	13	TRBJ2-2	many	CAMQGANTGELFF	TGTGCCATGCAGGGGGCGAACACCGGGGAGCTGTTTTTT
.	TRBV3-1	14	TRBJ1-1	many	CASSQGTGLPPQRF	TGTGCCAGCAGCCAAGGTACAGGACTCCCGCCCCAACGCTTT
TRBD1	TRBV29-1	11	TRBJ2-7	.	CSVSGTGGWYF	TGCAGCGTTTCCGGGACAGGGGGGTGGTACTTC
.	TRBV18	16	TRBJ1-3	.	CASSPTADYSGNTIYF	TGTGCCAGCTCGCCCACCGCGGATTATTCTGGAAACACCATATATTTT
.	TRBV20-1	17	TRBJ1-2	.	CSARDLAGTNSNYGYTF	TGCAGTGCTAGAGATCTCGCCGGGACAAACAGTAACTATGGCTACACCTTC
TRBD1	TRBV2	14	TRBJ2-3	few	CASSLTGVLDTQYF	TGTGCCAGCAGTCTGACAGGGGTCCTAGATACGCAGTATTTT
TRBD2	TRBV12-3/TRBV12-4	19	TRBJ2-2	many	CASSTTSGRALLNTGELFF	TGTGCCAGCAGCACGACTAGCGGGAGAGCCCTATTGAACACCGGGGAGCTGTTTTTT
TRBD2	TRBV28	15	TRBJ2-2	many	CASSPGTIFTGELFF	TGTGCCAGCAGCCCCGGGACTATTTTTACCGGGGAGCTGTTTTTT
.	TRBV5-1	14	TRBJ1-1	.	CASSPGPSSTEAFF	TGCGCCAGCAGCCCGGGACCCTCGAGCACTGAAGCTTTCTTT
.	TRBV19	15	TRBJ1-1	many	CASSISGLGATEAFF	TGTGCCAGTAGTATATCTGGACTAGGGGCCACTGAAGCTTTCTTT